These 16 T cell receptor beta chains came from one sample sequenced in a study of cytomegalovirus exposure and HLA in healthy donors. PCR used 60 Vbeta primers and 13 Jbeta primers. The table came from immunoSEQ multiplex PCR; TCRdb's copy has only in-frame clones and leaves some out. The sample lists 120,000 to 150,000 clones; around 80% were seen once. Sequences were obtained from PBMCs. These receptors came from a man aged 40-55 years in good health and CMV-seronegative.

The chain combines TRBV7-2 with TRBJ2-4; 13 bases match TRBD2. This CDR3 is built from 15 residues. Unmatched junction bases numbered 6, after V lost 1 base and J lost 12 bases. CDR1 is SGHTA, CDR2 FQGNSA, per germline. The chain's CDR3 is CASSLGLAGGDSQYF. CDR3 coding DNA: TGTGCCAGCAGCTTAGGACTAGCGGGGGGCGACAGTCAGTACTTC. The complete variable domain, with remaining parts taken from reference TRBV7-2 and TRBJ2-4, reads GAGVSQSPSNKVTEKGKDVELRCDPISGHTALYWYRQSLGQGLEFLIYFQGNSAPDKSGLPSDRFSAERTGGSVSTLTIQRTQQEDSAVYLCASSLGLAGGDSQYFGAGTRLSVL.

CDR3 in DNA: TGTGCCAGCGGGACTGATACCTACGAGCAGTACTTC. This translates into CASGTDTYEQYF. J is TRBJ2-7 and V is TRBV6-1, with D perhaps TRBD2 (6 bases). This CDR3 is 12 amino acids long. Trimming shortened V by 8 bases and J by 2 bases, and 10 bases separated the two germline ends. CDR1 MNHNS and CDR2 SASEGT come from the germline V gene.

This clone was counted a few times. The chain carries TRBV5-1 and TRBJ2-5, with D possibly TRBD1 on 5 matching bases. This CDR3 has 15 residues. Germline V gene sequence: CDR1 SGHRS, CDR2 YFSETQ. Trimming removed 0 bases at V and 2 bases at J, with 11 bases between. CDR3 coding DNA: TGCGCCAGCAGCTTGGCGGCGGCAGGGCAAGAGACCCAGTACTTC. Translated, it gives CASSLAAAGQETQYF. The whole variable domain, filled in from reference TRBV5-1 and TRBJ2-5, reads KAGVTQTPRYLIKTRGQQVTLSCSPISGHRSVSWYQQTPGQGLQFLFEYFSETQRNKGNFPGRFSGRQFSNSRSEMNVSTLELGDSALYLCASSLAAAGQETQYFGPGTRLLVL.

The chain couples TRBV4-2 to TRBJ2-1, with 9 positions matching TRBD2. The CDR3 consists of 16 residues. V lost 5 bases to trimming and J lost 2 bases; unmatched junction nucleotides: 7. Germline V CDR1 and CDR2: LGHNA, YNFKEQ. CDR3 DNA: TGTGCCAGCAGCACACGAGCGGGAGGAGCCTACAATGAGCAGTTCTTC. This sequence encodes CASSTRAGGAYNEQFF.

V is TRBV5-1 and J is TRBJ2-5, with 9 bases matching TRBD2. TRBJ2-7 matches the DNA end more closely, so the J call is doubtful. The CDR3 loop spans 15 amino acids. Germline V lookup: CDR1 SGHRS, CDR2 YFSETQ. The CDR3 DNA sequence: TGCGCCAGCAGACCACTCACTAGCGGGTTCGACGAGCAGTACTTC. Its translation is CASRPLTSGFDEQYF.

A single count supports this clone. The genes are TRBV28 and TRBJ1-5, with 10 positions matching TRBD1. V lost 5 bases to trimming and J lost 5 bases; unmatched junction nucleotides: 3. This CDR3 comprises 14 residues. Germline V gives CDR1 MDHEN, CDR2 SYDVKM. For the CDR3, the DNA is TGTGCCAGCAGTCCAGGGACAGGGGATCAGCCCCAGCATTTT. Amino acids: CASSPGTGDQPQHF.

CDR3 sequence: CASSQFPGLARLSYEQYF. The CDR3 nucleotides read TGTGCCAGCAGCCAATTCCCGGGACTAGCGAGACTTTCCTACGAGCAGTACTTC. The chain uses TRBV4-2 and TRBJ2-7; 10 bases fit TRBD2. The CDR3 spans 18 residues. J gave up 1 base and V 2 bases, and 11 bases lay outside the gene matches. The germline gives CDR1 LGHNA, CDR2 YNFKEQ.

This chain joins TRBV4-1 and TRBJ2-3; 8 nucleotides match TRBD1. Germline loops: CDR1 MGHRA, CDR2 YSYEKL. V trimming: 4 bases; J trimming: 3 bases; junction bases outside the gene matches: 6. The CDR3 has 15 residues. The CDR3 sequence is CASSPGTGSTDTQYF. For the CDR3, the DNA is TGCGCCAGCAGCCCAGGGACAGGTTCGACAGATACGCAGTATTTT.

The chain couples TRBV4-3 to TRBJ1-2; 7 bases map to TRBD1. V was pared by 0 bases and J by 8 bases, with 12 bases of the junction left unmatched. Per the germline V gene, CDR1 is LGHNA and CDR2 is YSLEER. The length of the CDR3 is 16 residues. The CDR3 reads CASSQDDRVIMGGYTF. In DNA form, the CDR3 reads TGCGCCAGCAGCCAAGATGACAGGGTAATCATGGGAGGCTACACCTTC.

The rearrangement links TRBV7-8 to TRBJ2-5, with TRBD2 matching over 11 bases. Per germline, CDR1 SGHVS and CDR2 FQNEAQ. This CDR3 has 16 residues. V gave up 1 base and J gave up 4 bases; unmatched junction bases: 5. The CDR3 spells CASSLELGLAGETQYF. CDR3 in DNA: TGTGCCAGCAGCTTAGAACTAGGACTAGCGGGAGAGACCCAGTACTTC.

This chain joins TRBV7-8 and TRBJ2-7; tentatively, D is TRBD2 (5 bases). This CDR3 spans 15 amino acids. Trimming pared 7 bases from V and 9 bases from J, leaving 25 bases between. Germline V gene data show CDR1 as SGHVS and CDR2 as FQNEAQ. The CDR3 DNA follows: TGTGCCAGCACCTTGGGCGCGTCACACTACGAGGGGCAGTACTTC. This encodes CASTLGASHYEGQYF.

The V gene is TRBV30, the J gene TRBJ1-4; unclear D gene. V was clipped by 3 bases and J by 7 bases, with 6 bases between them. The CDR3 loop spans 11 amino acids. The germline CDR1 and CDR2 sequences are GTSNPN and SVGIG (reference sequence). CDR3 protein: CAWSPGEKLFF. The CDR3 coding sequence is TGTGCCTGGAGCCCGGGTGAAAAACTGTTTTTT.

The chain joins TRBV7-2 to TRBJ2-3, with D possibly matching TRBD2 (7 bases). The CDR3 extends over 14 amino acids. The ends were cut back, 5 bases at V and 9 bases at J, with 18 bases in the middle. In germline, CDR1 is SGHTA, CDR2 FQGNSA. The CDR3 reads CASSLGGGLGTQYF. The DNA of the CDR3 is TGTGCCAGCAGCCTGGGGGGGGGCTTGGGCACGCAGTATTTT.

The table lists this clone with a few counts. CDR3: CASSELGGDTQYF. For the CDR3, the DNA is TGCGCCAGCAGTGAGTTAGGAGGCGATACGCAGTATTTT. V gene TRBV10-2 combines with J gene TRBJ2-3; tentatively, D is TRBD2 (5 bases). V was trimmed by 1 base and J by 6 bases, leaving 8 bases between them. The germline V gene has CDR1 WSHSY and CDR2 SAAADI. This CDR3 comprises 13 residues.

This clone was detected only a few times. The chain uses TRBV7-9 and TRBJ2-7, with no clear D. The germline V gene has CDR1 SEHNR and CDR2 FQNEAQ (reference sequence). The CDR3 is 15 amino acids. V was trimmed by 5 bases and J by 0 bases, leaving 14 bases between them. CDR3 sequence: CASSQEDSSSYEQYF. The CDR3 DNA reads TGTGCCAGCAGCCAAGAAGACTCGAGCTCCTACGAGCAGTACTTC.

V usage is TRBV30 and J usage is TRBJ2-7, with TRBD2 identical over 10 bases. Per the germline V gene, CDR1 is GTSNPN and CDR2 is SVGIG (reference sequence). The V segment lost 0 bases and the J segment 1 base; nucleotides outside the gene matches: 9. CDR3 length: 17 residues. CDR3 protein: CAWSVPPGLAQSYEQYF. CDR3 DNA: TGTGCCTGGAGTGTACCCCCGGGACTAGCGCAATCCTACGAGCAGTACTTC.